A single sample is the source of the 6 T cell receptor beta chains below, sequenced in a study of cytomegalovirus exposure and HLA in healthy donors (dated by TCRdb to 2016 to 2017). Receptor amplification or capture employed the immunoSEQ multiplex PCR assay. The multiplex PCR relied on a mix of 60 forward primers for TCR Vbeta segments and 13 reverse primers for TCR Jbeta segments. As stored in TCRdb, this immuneACCESS dataset retains in-frame rearrangements with V and J assigned. A fraction of the clones does not appear; measured against another copy, unresolved V genes explain less than half of the discrepancy, and the remainder lacks a known reason. Here the sample has about 110,000 clones; roughly 74% occur a single time. Over 2% of the sample goes to the ten largest clones. Sequenced input: PBMCs. These receptors were taken from a man in his forties in good health and CMV-seronegative.

V gene TRBV7-6 combines with J gene TRBJ2-7; 14 bases line up with TRBD2. V shed 0 bases and J 9 bases; nucleotides not matched to a gene: 7. The CDR3 is 16 amino acids. Per germline, CDR1 SGHVS and CDR2 FNYEAQ. CDR3 DNA sequence: TGTGCCAGCAGCTTAGCGGGACTAGCGGGGGACTCAGTGCAGTACTTC. As protein: CASSLAGLAGDSVQYF.

The chain joins TRBV5-4 to TRBJ2-1, with a tentative D call TRBD2 (5 bases). V lost 1 base to trimming and J lost 12 bases, with 8 bases between them. The CDR3 totals 11 residues. The germline V gene encodes CDR1 SGHNT and CDR2 YYREEE (reference sequence). Here the CDR3 reads CASSLKAVQFF. The CDR3, as DNA: TGTGCCAGCAGCTTGAAAGCGGTGCAGTTCTTC.

This sequence joins TRBV11-2 and TRBJ2-2; a possible D gene is TRBD1 (6 bases). The V gene lost 5 bases and the J gene lost 1 base, with 14 bases spanning the gap. This CDR3 region has 16 residues. Germline V gives CDR1 SGHAT, CDR2 FQNNGV. The DNA for the CDR3 is TGTGCCAGCAGCCGGGATCCGGGACAGAACACCGGGGAGCTGTTTTTT. Protein sequence: CASSRDPGQNTGELFF. Using reference TRBV11-2 and TRBJ2-2 for the parts outside the CDR3, the full variable domain is EAGVAQSPRYKIIEKRQSVAFWCNPISGHATLYWYQQILGQGPKLLIQFQNNGVVDDSQLPKDRFSAERLKGVDSTLKIQPAKLEDSAVYLCASSRDPGQNTGELFFGEGSRLTVL.

The chain combines TRBV21-1 with TRBJ2-5; TRBD2, the D gene given by the table, was not confirmed from the DNA. TRBV21-1 is described as a pseudogene. The CDR3 is made up of 17 amino acids. The CDR3, as DNA: TGTGCCAGCAGCAAAGTGAAGCGGGGGGGCCGGGTGGAGACCCAGTACTTC. Protein sequence: CASSKVKRGGRVETQYF.

This chain uses TRBV7-8 with TRBJ2-7; 13 bases match TRBD2. V shed 1 base and J 2 bases; nucleotides not matched to a gene: 2. The CDR3 spans 16 residues. Germline values: CDR1 SGHVS, CDR2 FQNEAQ. CDR3 sequence reads: CASSLGLAGGPYEQYF. CDR3 nucleotides: TGTGCCAGCAGCTTAGGACTAGCGGGGGGACCCTACGAGCAGTACTTC. The full variable domain, completed using reference TRBV7-8 and TRBJ2-7, is GAGVSQSPRYKVAKRGQDVALRCDPISGHVSLFWYQQALGQGPEFLTYFQNEAQLDKSGLPSDRFFAERPEGSVSTLKIQRTQQEDSAVYLCASSLGLAGGPYEQYFGPGTRLTVT.

On this clone: This CDR3 is also generated by other DNA sequences in the sample. This chain uses TRBV6-1 with TRBJ2-2, with 12 bases identical to TRBD1. With 6 bases clipped from V and 6 bases from J, the junction kept 5 bases outside the gene matches. Germline-derived CDR1 and CDR2 are MNHNS and SASEGT. CDR3 size: 15 residues. Here the CDR3 reads CASRAGTGGSGELFF. The CDR3 coding sequence is TGTGCCAGCAGAGCCGGGACAGGGGGCTCCGGGGAGCTGTTTTTT.